This T cell receptor (beta chain) was recovered during a study of technical replicates of blood from several donors. Assay: immunoSEQ multiplex PCR; the TCRdb copy retains only in-frame clones and omits some. The sample shows some 49,000 clones, 92% of them seen only once. The origin of this receptor is a human donor in good health. Some clones in this sample may be carry-over from other donors' samples. Sequencing input: PBMCs.

In nucleotides, the CDR3 is TGTGCCAGCATGAAAGCGGGAGGAAATCATGAGCAGTTCTTC. It specifies CASMKAGGNHEQFF. The chain recombines TRBV6-6 with TRBJ2-1; 9 bases match TRBD2. The CDR3 extends over 14 amino acids. The V gene's germline CDR1 is MNHNY and CDR2 SVGAGI (reference sequence). Trimming cost V 7 bases and J 8 bases; bases outside gene matches: 9.